This T cell receptor (beta chain) was observed in a study of early T cells in non-severe SARS-CoV-2 infection. Study at large: Chains from this unsorted whole-blood bulk RNA could not be paired. Study-wide points: The VDJdb matching leaned toward anti-spike CD8 responses and overlooked private and CD4 specificities.

Researchers attached unique molecular identifiers to individual cDNA molecules. MiXCR was run by TCRdb on the 5' RACE reads, yielding one entry per CDR3 protein. The table lists approximately 67,000 distinct CDR3 sequences, approximately 8.3% of them singletons, with 3.2% in the top ten. Regarding this clonotype: The antigen remains unidentified.

Germline V gives CDR1 DFQATT, CDR2 SNEGSKA (reference sequence). CDR3 length: 15 amino acids. J lost 8 bases, V lost 3 bases, and 12 bases had no gene match. The chain uses TRBV20-1 and TRBJ2-1; 8 nucleotides align to TRBD2. The specimen was whole blood. The origin of this receptor is an adult who was a healthcare worker with PCR-confirmed SARS-CoV-2 infection or an uninfected control (not recorded which). The CDR3 loop reads CSASGGLGDGDEQFF. CDR3 coding DNA: TGCAGTGCTAGTGGGGGACTAGGCGACGGGGATGAGCAGTTCTTC.